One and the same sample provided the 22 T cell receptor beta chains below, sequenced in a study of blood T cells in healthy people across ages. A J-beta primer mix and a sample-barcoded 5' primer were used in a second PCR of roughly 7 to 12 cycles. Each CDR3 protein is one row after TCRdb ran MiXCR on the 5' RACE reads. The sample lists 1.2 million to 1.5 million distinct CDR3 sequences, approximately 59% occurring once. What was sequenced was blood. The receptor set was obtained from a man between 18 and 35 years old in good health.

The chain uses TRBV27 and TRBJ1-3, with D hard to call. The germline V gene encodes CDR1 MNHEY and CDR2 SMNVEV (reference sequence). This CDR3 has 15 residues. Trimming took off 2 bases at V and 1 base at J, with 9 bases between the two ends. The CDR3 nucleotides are TGTGCCAGCAGTTTAAAGTACGAATCTGGAAACACCATATATTTT. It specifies CASSLKYESGNTIYF.

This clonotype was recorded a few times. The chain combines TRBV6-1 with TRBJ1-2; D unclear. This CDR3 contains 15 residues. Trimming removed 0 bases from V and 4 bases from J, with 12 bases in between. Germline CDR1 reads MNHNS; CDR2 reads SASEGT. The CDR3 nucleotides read TGTGCCAGCAGTGAAGCCGGTGAAGGTAGCTATGGCTACACCTTC. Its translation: CASSEAGEGSYGYTF.

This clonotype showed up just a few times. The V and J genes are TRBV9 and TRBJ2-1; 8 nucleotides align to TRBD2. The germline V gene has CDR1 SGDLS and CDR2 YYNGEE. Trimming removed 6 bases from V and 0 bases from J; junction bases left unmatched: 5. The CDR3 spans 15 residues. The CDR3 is CASTYSGSSYNEQFF. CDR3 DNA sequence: TGTGCCAGCACCTACAGCGGGAGCTCCTACAATGAGCAGTTCTTC.

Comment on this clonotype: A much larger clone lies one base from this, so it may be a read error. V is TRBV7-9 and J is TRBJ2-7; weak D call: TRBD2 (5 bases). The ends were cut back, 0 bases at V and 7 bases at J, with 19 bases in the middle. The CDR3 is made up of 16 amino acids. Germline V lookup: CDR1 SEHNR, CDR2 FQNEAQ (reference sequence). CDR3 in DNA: TGTGCCAGCAGCTTAGCGGGAGCTGGGTTCGTCAGTGAGCAGTACTTC. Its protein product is CASSLAGAGFVSEQYF.

The CDR3 loop is CSVLSDGSYEQYF. The CDR3 nucleotides are TGCAGCGTCCTATCGGACGGATCCTACGAGCAGTACTTC. The genes are TRBV29-1 and TRBJ2-7; D remains ambiguous. The CDR3 is 13 residues long. Looked up from germline, CDR1 is SQVTM and CDR2 is ANQGSEA. Trimming removed 6 bases from V and 1 base from J, with 13 bases in between.

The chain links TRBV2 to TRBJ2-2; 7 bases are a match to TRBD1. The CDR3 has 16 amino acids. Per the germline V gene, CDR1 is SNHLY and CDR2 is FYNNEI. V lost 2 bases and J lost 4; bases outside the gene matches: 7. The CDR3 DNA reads TGTGCCAGCAGTGAAAGGAAAGGGGGCGGCACCGGGGAGCTGTTTTTT. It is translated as CASSERKGGGTGELFF. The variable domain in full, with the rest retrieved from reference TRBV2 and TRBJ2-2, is EPEVTQTPSHQVTQMGQEVILRCVPISNHLYFYWYRQILGQKVEFLVSFYNNEISEKSEIFDDQFSVERPDGSNFTLKIRSTKLEDSAMYFCASSERKGGGTGELFFGEGSRLTVL.

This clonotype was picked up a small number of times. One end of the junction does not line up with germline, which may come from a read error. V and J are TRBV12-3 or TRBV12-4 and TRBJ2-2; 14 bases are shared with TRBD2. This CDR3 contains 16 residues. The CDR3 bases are TGTGCCAGCAGTGGGGCGACTAGCGGGAGGGCCGGAGAGCTGTTTTTT. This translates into CASSGATSGRAGELFF.

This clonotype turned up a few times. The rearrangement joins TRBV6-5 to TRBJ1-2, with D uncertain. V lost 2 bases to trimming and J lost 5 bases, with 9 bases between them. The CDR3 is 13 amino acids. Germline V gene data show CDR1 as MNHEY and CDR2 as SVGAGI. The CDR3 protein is CASSYEQTYGYTF. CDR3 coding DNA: TGTGCCAGCAGTTACGAACAGACTTATGGCTACACCTTC.

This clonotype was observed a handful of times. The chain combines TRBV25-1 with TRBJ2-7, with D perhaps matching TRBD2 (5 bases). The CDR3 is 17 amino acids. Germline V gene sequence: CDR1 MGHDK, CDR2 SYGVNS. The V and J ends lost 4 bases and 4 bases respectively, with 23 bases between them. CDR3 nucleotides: TGTGCCAGCAGTGCTAGCCATCCGGGGAAAGGTAGTTACGAGCAGTACTTC. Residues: CASSASHPGKGSYEQYF.

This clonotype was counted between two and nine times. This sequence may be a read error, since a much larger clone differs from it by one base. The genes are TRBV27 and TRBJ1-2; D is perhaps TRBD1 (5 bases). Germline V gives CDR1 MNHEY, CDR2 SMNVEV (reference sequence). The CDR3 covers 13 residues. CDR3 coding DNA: TGTGCCGGCAGTGGGGATGACAGAAATGGCTACACCTTC. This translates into CAGSGDDRNGYTF.

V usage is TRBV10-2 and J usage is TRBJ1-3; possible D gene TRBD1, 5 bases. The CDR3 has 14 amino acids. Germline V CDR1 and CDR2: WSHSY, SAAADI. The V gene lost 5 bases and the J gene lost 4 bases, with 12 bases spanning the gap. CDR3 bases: TGCGCCAGCAGTCTCCGCCACAGGGGAAACACCATATATTTT. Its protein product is CASSLRHRGNTIYF.

In nucleotides, the CDR3 is TGTGCCAGCAGTCGTCGTGGCGGGATGGCCAAAAACATTCAGTACTTC. This sequence encodes CASSRRGGMAKNIQYF. The chain employs TRBV2 and TRBJ2-4, with TRBD2 as a possible D gene (6 bases). The CDR3 is made up of 16 amino acids. V was clipped by 5 bases and J by 1 base, with 15 bases between them. Germline lookup yields CDR1 SNHLY and CDR2 FYNNEI.

CDR3 region: CASSSTGSATEAFF. The CDR3 DNA reads as TGTGCCAGCAGCTCCACGGGGAGCGCCACTGAAGCTTTCTTT. This sequence joins TRBV7-2 and TRBJ1-1; D not certain. CDR1 and CDR2 from the germline V gene are SGHTA and FQGNSA. The ends were cut back, 4 bases at V and 4 bases at J, with 13 bases in the middle. The CDR3 length is 14 residues. The full variable domain, in which reference TRBV7-2 and TRBJ1-1 provide the parts outside the CDR3, is GAGVSQSPSNKVTEKGKDVELRCDPISGHTALYWYRQSLGQGLEFLIYFQGNSAPDKSGLPSDRFSAERTGGSVSTLTIQRTQQEDSAVYLCASSSTGSATEAFFGQGTRLTVV.

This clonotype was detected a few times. The CDR3 region has the DNA TGCAGCGTCACTAGCGGGGGCTCTGGTGAGCAGTTCTTC. It is translated as CSVTSGGSGEQFF. V gene TRBV29-1 combines with J gene TRBJ2-1, with 11 positions matching TRBD2. CDR1 is SQVTM, CDR2 ANQGSEA, per germline. The CDR3 contains 13 residues. J gave up 9 bases and V 6 bases, and 7 bases lay outside the gene matches.

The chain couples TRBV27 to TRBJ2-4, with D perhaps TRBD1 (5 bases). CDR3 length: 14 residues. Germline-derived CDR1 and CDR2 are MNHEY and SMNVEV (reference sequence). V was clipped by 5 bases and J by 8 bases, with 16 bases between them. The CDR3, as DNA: TGTGCCAGCAGTCCAATGCAGGGTTTGGACATTCAGTACTTC. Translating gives CASSPMQGLDIQYF.

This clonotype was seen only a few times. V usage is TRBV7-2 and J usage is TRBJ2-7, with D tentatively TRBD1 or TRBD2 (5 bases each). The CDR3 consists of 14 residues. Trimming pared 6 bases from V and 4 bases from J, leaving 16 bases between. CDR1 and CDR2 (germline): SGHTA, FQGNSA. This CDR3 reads CASRVGDGGYEQYF. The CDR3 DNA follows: TGTGCCAGCAGAGTGGGGGACGGTGGTTACGAGCAGTACTTC.

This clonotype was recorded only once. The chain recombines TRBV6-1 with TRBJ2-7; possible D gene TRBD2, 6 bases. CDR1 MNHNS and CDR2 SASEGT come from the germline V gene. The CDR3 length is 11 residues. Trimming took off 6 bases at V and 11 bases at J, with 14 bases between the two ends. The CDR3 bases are TGTGCCAGCAGAAACTTTAGGGAGGAGTACTTC. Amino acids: CASRNFREEYF.

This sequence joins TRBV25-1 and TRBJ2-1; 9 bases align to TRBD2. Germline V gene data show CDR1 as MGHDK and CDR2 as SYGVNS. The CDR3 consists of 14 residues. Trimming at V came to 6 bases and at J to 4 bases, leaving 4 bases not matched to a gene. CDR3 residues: CASRASGNYNEQFF. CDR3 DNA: TGTGCCAGCAGGGCTAGCGGGAATTACAATGAGCAGTTCTTC.

The CDR3, as DNA: TGCGCCAGCAGCCAAAGGACTAGCGGGAACTACAATGAGCAGTTCTTC. The encoded protein is CASSQRTSGNYNEQFF. The rearrangement uses TRBV4-1 and TRBJ2-1, with 12 bases aligning to TRBD2. CDR1 MGHRA and CDR2 YSYEKL come from the germline V gene. The V gene end was trimmed by 2 bases and the J gene end by 3 bases; junction bases not matched to a gene: 2. This CDR3 region has 16 residues.

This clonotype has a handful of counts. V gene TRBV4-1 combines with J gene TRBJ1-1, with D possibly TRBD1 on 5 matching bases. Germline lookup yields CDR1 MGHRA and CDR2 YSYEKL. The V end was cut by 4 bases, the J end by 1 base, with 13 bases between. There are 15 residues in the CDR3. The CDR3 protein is CASSRDPLGNTEAFF. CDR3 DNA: TGCGCCAGCAGCCGGGACCCCTTGGGGAACACTGAAGCTTTCTTT.

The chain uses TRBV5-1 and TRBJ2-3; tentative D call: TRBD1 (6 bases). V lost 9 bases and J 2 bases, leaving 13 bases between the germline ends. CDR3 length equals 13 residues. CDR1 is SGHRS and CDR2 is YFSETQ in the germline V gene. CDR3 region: CATKGQSTDTQYF. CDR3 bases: TGCGCCACCAAAGGACAGTCCACAGATACGCAGTATTTT.

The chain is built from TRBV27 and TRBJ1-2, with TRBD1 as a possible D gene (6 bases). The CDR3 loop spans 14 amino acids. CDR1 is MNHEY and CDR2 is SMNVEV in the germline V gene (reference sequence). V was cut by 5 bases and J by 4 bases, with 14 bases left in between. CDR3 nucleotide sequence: TGTGCCAGCAGTCCCTTAGGACAGCTCTATGGCTACACCTTC. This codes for CASSPLGQLYGYTF.